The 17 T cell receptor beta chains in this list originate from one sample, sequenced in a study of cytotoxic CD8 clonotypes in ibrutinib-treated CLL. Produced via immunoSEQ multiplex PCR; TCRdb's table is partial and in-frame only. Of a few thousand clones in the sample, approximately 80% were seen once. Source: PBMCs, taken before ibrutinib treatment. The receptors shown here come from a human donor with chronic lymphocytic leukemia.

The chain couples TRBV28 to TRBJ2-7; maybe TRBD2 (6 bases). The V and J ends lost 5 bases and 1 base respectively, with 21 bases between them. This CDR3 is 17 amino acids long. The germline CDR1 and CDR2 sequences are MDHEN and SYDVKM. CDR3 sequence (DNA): TGTGCCAGCAGTGCCAACGCGTGGGGGGATTTATCCTACGAGCAGTACTTC. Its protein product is CASSANAWGDLSYEQYF.

CDR3 in amino acids: CASSPRPDTNQPQHF. The CDR3 coding sequence is TGTGCCAGCTCACCACGCCCGGACACCAATCAGCCCCAGCATTTT. The chain links TRBV18 to TRBJ1-5; D perhaps matches TRBD1 (5 bases). V gave up 1 base and J gave up 3 bases, with 10 bases separating them. The CDR3 spans 15 residues. Per the germline V gene, CDR1 is KGHSH and CDR2 is LQKENI.

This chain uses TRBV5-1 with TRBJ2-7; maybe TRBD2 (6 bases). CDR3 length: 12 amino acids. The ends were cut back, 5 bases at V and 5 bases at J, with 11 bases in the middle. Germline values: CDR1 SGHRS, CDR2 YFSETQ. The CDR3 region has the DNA TGCGCCAGCAGTGAGGCTAGCGACGAGCAGTACTTC. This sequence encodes CASSEASDEQYF.

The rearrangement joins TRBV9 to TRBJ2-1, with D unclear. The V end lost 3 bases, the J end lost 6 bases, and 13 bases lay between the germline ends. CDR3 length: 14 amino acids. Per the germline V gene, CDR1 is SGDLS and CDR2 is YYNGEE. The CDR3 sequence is CASSALGWFNEQFF. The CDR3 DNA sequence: TGTGCCAGCAGCGCCCTAGGGTGGTTCAATGAGCAGTTCTTC.

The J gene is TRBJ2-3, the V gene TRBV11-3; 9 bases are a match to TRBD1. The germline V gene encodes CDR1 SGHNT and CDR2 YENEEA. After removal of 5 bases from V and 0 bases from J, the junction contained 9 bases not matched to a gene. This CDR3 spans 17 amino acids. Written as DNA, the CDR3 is TGTGCCAGCAGCCCTCCCCGGACAGGGGTGAGCACAGATACGCAGTATTTT. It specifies CASSPPRTGVSTDTQYF.

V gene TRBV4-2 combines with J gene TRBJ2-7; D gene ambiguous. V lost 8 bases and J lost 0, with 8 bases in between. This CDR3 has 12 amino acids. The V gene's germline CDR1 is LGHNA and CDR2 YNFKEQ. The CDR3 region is CASSANSYEQYF. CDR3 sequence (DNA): TGTGCCAGCTCGGCTAACTCCTACGAGCAGTACTTC.

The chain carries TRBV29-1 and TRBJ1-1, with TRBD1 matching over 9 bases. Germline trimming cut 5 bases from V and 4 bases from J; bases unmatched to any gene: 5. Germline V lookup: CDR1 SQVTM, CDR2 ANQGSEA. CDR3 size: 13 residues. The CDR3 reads CSVNRGQGTEAFF. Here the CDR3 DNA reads TGCAGCGTTAACAGGGGACAGGGCACTGAAGCTTTCTTT.

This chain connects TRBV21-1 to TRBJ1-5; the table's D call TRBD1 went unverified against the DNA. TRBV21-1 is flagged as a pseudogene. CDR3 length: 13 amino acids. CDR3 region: CASNRDRGPPQHF. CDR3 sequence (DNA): TGTGCCAGCAACCGGGACAGGGGGCCGCCCCAGCATTTT.

The CDR3 nucleotides read TGTGCCAGCAGCTTCCGGGACAGGGACCAAGAGACCCAGTACTTC. The encoded protein is CASSFRDRDQETQYF. The J gene is TRBJ2-5, the V gene TRBV9, with 9 bases fitting TRBD1. V dropped 4 bases and J dropped 0; count of bases not matched to a gene: 4. In germline, CDR1 is SGDLS, CDR2 YYNGEE. This CDR3 has 15 residues.

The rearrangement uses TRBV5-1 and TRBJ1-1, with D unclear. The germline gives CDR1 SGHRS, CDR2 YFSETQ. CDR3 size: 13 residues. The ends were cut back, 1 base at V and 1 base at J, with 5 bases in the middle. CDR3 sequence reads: CASSLSWNTEAFF. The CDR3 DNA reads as TGCGCCAGCAGCTTGTCCTGGAACACTGAAGCTTTCTTT.

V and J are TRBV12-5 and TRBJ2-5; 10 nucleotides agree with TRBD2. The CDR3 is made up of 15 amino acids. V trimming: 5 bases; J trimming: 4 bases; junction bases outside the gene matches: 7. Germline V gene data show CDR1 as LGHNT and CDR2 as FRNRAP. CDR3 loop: CASGLGLAVSETQYF. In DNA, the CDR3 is TGTGCTAGTGGTCTCGGACTAGCGGTGTCAGAGACCCAGTACTTC.

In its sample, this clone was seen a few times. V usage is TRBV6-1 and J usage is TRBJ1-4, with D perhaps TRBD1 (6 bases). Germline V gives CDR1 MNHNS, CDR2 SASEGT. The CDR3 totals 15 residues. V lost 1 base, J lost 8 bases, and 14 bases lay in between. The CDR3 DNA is TGTGCCAGCAGTGAAGTGGGGGGGGCGTTGGAAAAACTGTTTTTT. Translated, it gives CASSEVGGALEKLFF.

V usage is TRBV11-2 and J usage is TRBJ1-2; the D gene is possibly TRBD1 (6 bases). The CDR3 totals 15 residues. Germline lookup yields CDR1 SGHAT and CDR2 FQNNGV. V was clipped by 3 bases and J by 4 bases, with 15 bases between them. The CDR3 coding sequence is TGTGCCAGCAGCTTGGGACAAAATGGGGTCTATGGCTACACCTTC. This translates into CASSLGQNGVYGYTF.

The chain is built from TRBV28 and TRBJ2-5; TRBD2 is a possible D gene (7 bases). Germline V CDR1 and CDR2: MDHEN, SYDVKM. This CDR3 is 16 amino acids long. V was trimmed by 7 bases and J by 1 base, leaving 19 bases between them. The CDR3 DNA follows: TGTGCCAGCACCGCAACGGGGAGGGGGGGCCAAGAGACCCAGTACTTC. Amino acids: CASTATGRGGQETQYF.

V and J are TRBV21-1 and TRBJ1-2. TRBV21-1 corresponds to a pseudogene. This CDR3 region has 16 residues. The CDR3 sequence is CASSKARRDLREGYTF. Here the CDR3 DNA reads TGTGCCAGCAGCAAAGCGCGTCGGGACCTCAGGGAGGGCTACACCTTC.

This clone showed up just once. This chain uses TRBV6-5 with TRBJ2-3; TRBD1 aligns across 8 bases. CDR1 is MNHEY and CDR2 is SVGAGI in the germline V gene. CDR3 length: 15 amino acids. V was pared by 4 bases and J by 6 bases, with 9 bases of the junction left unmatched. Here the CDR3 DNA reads TGTGCCAGCAGTTCTGGACAGGGTGGTAGGGATACGCAGTATTTT. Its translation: CASSSGQGGRDTQYF.

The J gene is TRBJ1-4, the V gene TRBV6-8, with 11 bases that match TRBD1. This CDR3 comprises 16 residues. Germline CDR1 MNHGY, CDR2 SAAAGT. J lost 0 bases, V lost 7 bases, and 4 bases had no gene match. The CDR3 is CASMGTGGATNEKLFF. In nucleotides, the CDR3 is TGTGCCAGCATGGGGACAGGGGGGGCAACTAATGAAAAACTGTTTTTT.